Listed here are 20 T cell receptor beta chains from one sample, sequenced in a study of monozygotic twins with inflammatory bowel disease. TCRdb re-called the 5' RACE reads, yielding one record per CDR3 amino acid sequence without DNA. This listing includes roughly 330,000 distinct CDR3 sequences. Specimen: blood. The source of these receptors is a human donor with ulcerative colitis or Crohn's disease, or a healthy co-twin of an affected twin (not recorded which).

The chain links TRBV20-1 to TRBJ1-5. CDR1 DFQATT and CDR2 SNEGSKA come from the germline V gene (reference sequence). This CDR3 region has 14 residues. Here the CDR3 reads CSAKVWGGEQPQHF.

The chain carries TRBV20-1 and TRBJ2-7; TCRdb calls TRBD2, which cannot be checked without DNA. This CDR3 comprises 14 residues. Germline CDR1 DFQATT, CDR2 SNEGSKA (reference sequence). CDR3 sequence: CSAKSRAMDHEQYF.

The J gene is TRBJ2-2, the V gene TRBV5-1; TCRdb lists TRBD2, though no DNA is available to test this call. The CDR3 sequence is 16 residues long. CDR1 and CDR2 (germline): SGHRS, YFSETQ. The CDR3 loop is CASSLFVGGDTGELFF.

V and J are TRBV15 and TRBJ2-1; TCRdb names TRBD2, which stays unverified in the absence of DNA. CDR3 length: 14 amino acids. Germline V gives CDR1 LNHNV, CDR2 YYDKDF (reference sequence). CDR3 loop: CATSPGLASNEQFF.

The chain recombines TRBV7-9 with TRBJ1-1. The CDR3 covers 14 residues. Per the germline V gene, CDR1 is SEHNR and CDR2 is FQNEAQ (reference sequence). The CDR3 reads CASSSRDMNTEAFF.

This chain uses TRBV5-1 with TRBJ2-1; TCRdb returns TRBD1, unconfirmable since there is no DNA. The CDR3 is 20 amino acids. CDR1 is SGHRS and CDR2 is YFSETQ in the germline V gene. CDR3 sequence reads: CASSSTGTGRNSGSYNEQFF.

J is TRBJ1-5 and V is TRBV6-1; TCRdb proposes TRBD1, but this gene call is untestable without DNA. CDR3 length equals 13 residues. Germline loops: CDR1 MNHNS, CDR2 SASEGT. The CDR3 region is CASSERGGQPQHF.

This chain connects TRBV7-9 to TRBJ2-1; TCRdb names TRBD1, which stays unverified in the absence of DNA. Germline CDR1 and CDR2: SEHNR and FQNEAQ (reference sequence). The length of the CDR3 is 14 residues. CDR3 region: CASSLKGRDNEQFF.

The rearrangement uses TRBV12-5 and TRBJ2-5; the D call from TCRdb, TRBD2, cannot be confirmed without DNA. Germline CDR1 and CDR2: LGHNT and FRNRAP. This CDR3 region has 15 residues. CDR3 in amino acids: CASGLASSGQETQYF.

Here the CDR3 reads CASSKGGAHQPQHF. The chain couples TRBV3-1 to TRBJ1-5; TCRdb gives TRBD1 as the D gene, but with no DNA this cannot be confirmed. Germline assignment: CDR1 LGHDT and CDR2 YNNKEL (reference sequence). The CDR3 has 14 residues.

The rearrangement links TRBV15 to TRBJ2-7; TCRdb lists TRBD1, though no DNA is available to test this call. This CDR3 contains 15 residues. Germline V gene sequence: CDR1 LNHNV, CDR2 YYDKDF (reference sequence). The CDR3 protein is CATSRGDPRSGEQYF.

This chain joins TRBV4-1 and TRBJ2-7; TCRdb lists TRBD2, though no DNA is available to test this call. The germline V gene has CDR1 MGHRA and CDR2 YSYEKL. The CDR3 has 15 amino acids. The CDR3 sequence: CASSQDRVAAPEQYF.

This rearrangement joins TRBV15 to TRBJ2-5; the D gene TCRdb calls, TRBD1, cannot be checked with no DNA. The germline CDR1 and CDR2 sequences are LNHNV and YYDKDF (reference sequence). There are 14 residues in the CDR3. The CDR3 spells CATSRDRGLETQYF. Full variable domain (rest looked up from reference TRBV15 and TRBJ2-5): DAMVIQNPRYQVTQFGKPVTLSCSQTLNHNVMYWYQQKSSQAPKLLFHYYDKDFNNEADTPDNFQSRRPNTSFCFLDIRSPGLGDTAMYLCATSRDRGLETQYFGPGTRLLVL.

The J gene is TRBJ1-6, the V gene TRBV7-2. The CDR3 has 15 amino acids. The germline V gene encodes CDR1 SGHTA and CDR2 FQGNSA. The CDR3 loop reads CASSLGSSYNSPLHF.

This chain links TRBV6-5 with TRBJ2-3; TCRdb reports TRBD1, a call that lacks DNA to check it against. Germline V gene data show CDR1 as MNHEY and CDR2 as SVGAGI. The CDR3 totals 11 residues. CDR3 sequence: CASSSGSSQYF.

The chain carries TRBV5-1 and TRBJ1-1; TCRdb selects TRBD1, and the lack of DNA leaves this call unchecked. The germline gives CDR1 SGHRS, CDR2 YFSETQ. This CDR3 is 16 amino acids long. CDR3 residues: CASSERQGVVGTEAFF. The entire variable domain, with the rest obtained from reference TRBV5-1 and TRBJ1-1, is as follows: KAGVTQTPRYLIKTRGQQVTLSCSPISGHRSVSWYQQTPGQGLQFLFEYFSETQRNKGNFPGRFSGRQFSNSRSEMNVSTLELGDSALYLCASSERQGVVGTEAFFGQGTRLTVV.

The chain is built from TRBV29-1 and TRBJ2-2. Germline V gene lookup returns CDR1 SQVTM and CDR2 ANQGSEA. This CDR3 has 13 amino acids. The CDR3 region is CSVNPRGTGELFF.

This sequence joins TRBV5-1 and TRBJ2-2; TCRdb picks TRBD1, but there is no DNA to check that call. The CDR3 runs to 17 residues. Germline V CDR1 and CDR2: SGHRS, YFSETQ. This chain's CDR3 is CASSFGNSGGRSGELFF. The complete variable domain, with remaining parts taken from reference TRBV5-1 and TRBJ2-2, reads KAGVTQTPRYLIKTRGQQVTLSCSPISGHRSVSWYQQTPGQGLQFLFEYFSETQRNKGNFPGRFSGRQFSNSRSEMNVSTLELGDSALYLCASSFGNSGGRSGELFFGEGSRLTVL.

V and J are TRBV5-1 and TRBJ2-3; lacking DNA, the TRBD2 call made by TCRdb goes unchecked. Germline V gives CDR1 SGHRS, CDR2 YFSETQ. The CDR3 contains 14 residues. The CDR3 loop reads CASAASGGTDTQYF.

This sequence joins TRBV10-1 and TRBJ2-1. Germline assignment: CDR1 WNHNN and CDR2 SYGVQD (reference sequence). CDR3 size: 13 residues. The CDR3 sequence: CASSERANNEQFF.